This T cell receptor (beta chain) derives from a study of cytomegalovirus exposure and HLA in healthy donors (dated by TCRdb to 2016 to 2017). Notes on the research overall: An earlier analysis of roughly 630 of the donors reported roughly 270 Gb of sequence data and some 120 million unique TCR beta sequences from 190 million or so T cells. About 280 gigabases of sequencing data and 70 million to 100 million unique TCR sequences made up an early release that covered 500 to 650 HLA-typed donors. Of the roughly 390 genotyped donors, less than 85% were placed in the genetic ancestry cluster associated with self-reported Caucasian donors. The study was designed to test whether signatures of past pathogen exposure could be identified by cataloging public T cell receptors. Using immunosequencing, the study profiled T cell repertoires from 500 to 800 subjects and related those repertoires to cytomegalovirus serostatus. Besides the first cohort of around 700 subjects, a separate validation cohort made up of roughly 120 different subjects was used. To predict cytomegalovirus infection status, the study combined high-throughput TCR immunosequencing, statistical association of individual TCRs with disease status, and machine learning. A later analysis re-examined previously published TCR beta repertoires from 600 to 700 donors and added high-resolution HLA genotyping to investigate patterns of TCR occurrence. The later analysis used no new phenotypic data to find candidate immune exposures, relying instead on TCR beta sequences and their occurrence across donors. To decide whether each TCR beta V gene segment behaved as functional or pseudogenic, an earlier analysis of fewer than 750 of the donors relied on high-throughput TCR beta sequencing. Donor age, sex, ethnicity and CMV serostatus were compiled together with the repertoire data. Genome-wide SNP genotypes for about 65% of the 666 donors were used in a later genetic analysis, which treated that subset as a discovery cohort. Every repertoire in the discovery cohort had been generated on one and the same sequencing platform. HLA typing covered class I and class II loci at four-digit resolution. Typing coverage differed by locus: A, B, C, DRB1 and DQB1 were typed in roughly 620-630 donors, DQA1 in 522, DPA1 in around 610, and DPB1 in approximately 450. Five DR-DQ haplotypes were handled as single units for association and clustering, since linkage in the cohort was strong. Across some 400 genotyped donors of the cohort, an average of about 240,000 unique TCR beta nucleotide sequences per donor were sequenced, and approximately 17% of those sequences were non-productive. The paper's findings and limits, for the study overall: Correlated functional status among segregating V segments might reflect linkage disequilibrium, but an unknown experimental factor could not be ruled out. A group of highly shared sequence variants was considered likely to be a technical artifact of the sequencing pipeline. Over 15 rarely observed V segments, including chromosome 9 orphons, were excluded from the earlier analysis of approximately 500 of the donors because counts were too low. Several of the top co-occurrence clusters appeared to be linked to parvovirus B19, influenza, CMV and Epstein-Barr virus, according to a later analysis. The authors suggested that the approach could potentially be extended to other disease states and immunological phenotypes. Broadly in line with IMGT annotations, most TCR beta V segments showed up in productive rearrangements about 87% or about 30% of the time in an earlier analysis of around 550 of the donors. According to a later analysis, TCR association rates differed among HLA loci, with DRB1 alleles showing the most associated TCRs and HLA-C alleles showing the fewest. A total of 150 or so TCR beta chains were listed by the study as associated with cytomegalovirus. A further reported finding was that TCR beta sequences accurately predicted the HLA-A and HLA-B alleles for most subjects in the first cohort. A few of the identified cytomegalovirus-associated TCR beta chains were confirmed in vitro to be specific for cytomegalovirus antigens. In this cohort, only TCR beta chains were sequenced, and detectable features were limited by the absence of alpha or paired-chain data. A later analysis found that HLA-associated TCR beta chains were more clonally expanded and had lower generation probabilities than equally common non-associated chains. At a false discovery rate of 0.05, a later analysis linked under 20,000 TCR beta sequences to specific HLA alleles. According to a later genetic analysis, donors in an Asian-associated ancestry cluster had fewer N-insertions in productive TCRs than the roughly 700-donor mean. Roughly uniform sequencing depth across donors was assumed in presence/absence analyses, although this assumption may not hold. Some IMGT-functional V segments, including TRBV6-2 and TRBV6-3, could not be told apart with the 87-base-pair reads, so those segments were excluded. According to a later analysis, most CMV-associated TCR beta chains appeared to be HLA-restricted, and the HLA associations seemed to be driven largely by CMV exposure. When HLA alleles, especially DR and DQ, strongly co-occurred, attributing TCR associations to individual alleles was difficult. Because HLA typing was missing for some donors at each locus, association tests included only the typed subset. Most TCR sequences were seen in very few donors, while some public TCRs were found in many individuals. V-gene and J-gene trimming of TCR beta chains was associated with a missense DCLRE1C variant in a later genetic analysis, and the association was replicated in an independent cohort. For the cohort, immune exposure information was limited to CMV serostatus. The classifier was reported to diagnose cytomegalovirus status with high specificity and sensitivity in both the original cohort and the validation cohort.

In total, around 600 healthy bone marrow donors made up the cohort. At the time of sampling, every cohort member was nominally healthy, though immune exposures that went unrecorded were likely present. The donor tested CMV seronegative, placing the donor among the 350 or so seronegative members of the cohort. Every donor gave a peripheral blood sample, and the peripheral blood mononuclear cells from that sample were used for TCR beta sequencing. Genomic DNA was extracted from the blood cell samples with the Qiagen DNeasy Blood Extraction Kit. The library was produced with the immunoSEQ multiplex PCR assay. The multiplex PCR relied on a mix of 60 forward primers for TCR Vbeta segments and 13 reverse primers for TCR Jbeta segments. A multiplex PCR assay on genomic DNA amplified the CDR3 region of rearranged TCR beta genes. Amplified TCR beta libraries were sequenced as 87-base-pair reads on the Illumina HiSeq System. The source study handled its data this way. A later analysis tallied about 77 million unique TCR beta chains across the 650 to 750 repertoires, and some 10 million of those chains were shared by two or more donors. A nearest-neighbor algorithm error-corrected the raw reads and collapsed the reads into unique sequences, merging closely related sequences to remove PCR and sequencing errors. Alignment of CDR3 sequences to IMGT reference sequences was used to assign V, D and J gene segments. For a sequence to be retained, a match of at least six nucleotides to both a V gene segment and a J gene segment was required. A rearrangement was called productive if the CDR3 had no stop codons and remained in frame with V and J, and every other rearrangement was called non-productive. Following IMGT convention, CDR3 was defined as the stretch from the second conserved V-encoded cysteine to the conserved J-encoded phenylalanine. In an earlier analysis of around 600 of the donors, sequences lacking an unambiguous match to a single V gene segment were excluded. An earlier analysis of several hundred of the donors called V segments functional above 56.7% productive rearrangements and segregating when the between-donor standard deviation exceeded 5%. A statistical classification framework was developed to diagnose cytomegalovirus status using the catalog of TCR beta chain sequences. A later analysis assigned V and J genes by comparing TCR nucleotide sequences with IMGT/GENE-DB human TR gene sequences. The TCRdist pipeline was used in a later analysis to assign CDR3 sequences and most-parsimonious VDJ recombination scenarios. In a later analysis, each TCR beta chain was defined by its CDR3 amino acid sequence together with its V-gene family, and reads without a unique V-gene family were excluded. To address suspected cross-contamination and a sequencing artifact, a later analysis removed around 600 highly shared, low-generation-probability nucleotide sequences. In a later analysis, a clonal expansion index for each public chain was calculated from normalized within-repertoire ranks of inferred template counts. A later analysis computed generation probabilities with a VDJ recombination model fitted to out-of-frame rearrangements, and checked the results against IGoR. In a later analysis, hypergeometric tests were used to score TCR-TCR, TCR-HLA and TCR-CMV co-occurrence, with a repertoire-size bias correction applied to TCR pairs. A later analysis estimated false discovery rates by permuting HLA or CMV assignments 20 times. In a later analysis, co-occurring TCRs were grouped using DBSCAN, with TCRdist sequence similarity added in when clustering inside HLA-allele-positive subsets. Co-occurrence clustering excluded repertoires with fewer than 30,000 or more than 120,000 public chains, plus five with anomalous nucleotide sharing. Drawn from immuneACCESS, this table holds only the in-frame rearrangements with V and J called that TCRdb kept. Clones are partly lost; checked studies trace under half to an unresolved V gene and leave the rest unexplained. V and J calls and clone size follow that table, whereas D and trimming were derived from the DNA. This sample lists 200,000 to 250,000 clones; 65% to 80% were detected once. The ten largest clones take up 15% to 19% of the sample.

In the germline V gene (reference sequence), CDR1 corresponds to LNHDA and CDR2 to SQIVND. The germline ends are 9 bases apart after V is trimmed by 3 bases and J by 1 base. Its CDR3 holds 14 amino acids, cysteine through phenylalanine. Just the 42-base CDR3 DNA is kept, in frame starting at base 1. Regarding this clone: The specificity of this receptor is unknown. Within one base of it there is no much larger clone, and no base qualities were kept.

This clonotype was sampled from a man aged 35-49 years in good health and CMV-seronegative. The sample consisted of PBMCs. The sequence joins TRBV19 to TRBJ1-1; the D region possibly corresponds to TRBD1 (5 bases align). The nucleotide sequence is TGTGCCAGTAGTATGTGGCAGGGGAACACTGAAGCTTTCTTT. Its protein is CASSMWQGNTEAFF.